The clone carrying this TCR beta chain was detected only a few times. The record originates from a study of tumor-infiltrating lymphocytes in primary liver carcinoma. Researchers generated TCR beta cDNA from approximately 0.55 ug of total RNA, relying on a constant-region primer. Slightly modified ARM-PCR with three nested multiplex PCR rounds yielded TCR beta libraries. TRBV1-TRBV30 forward and Cbeta reverse primers drove the first two approximately 10-cycle rounds. TCRdb reprocessed the multiplex PCR reads via MiXCR and lists one record per CDR3 protein. This sample carries 330,000 or so distinct CDR3 sequences, approximately 64% of them seen once, and the ten largest clones take 5.5% to 7%. Germline V gene lookup returns CDR1 LNHDA and CDR2 SQIVND (reference sequence). The CDR3 has 13 residues. The V end was cut by 6 bases, the J end by 2 bases, with 9 bases between. The authors took blood RNA from unsorted whole blood and also extracted germline DNA.

The chain is built from TRBV19 and TRBJ2-3, with D maybe TRBD1 (6 bases). Specimen: peripheral blood. This TCR was recovered from a middle-aged man with primary liver carcinoma and hepatitis B virus infection. This CDR3 reads CASSGQFTDTQYF. The CDR3 DNA is TGTGCCAGTAGCGGACAGTTCACAGATACGCAGTATTTT. The full variable domain, completed using reference TRBV19 and TRBJ2-3, is DGGITQSPKYLFRKEGQNVTLSCEQNLNHDAMYWYRQDPGQGLRLIYYSQIVNDFQKGDIAEGYSVSREKKESFPLTVTSAQKNPTAFYLCASSGQFTDTQYFGPGTRLTVL.